This TCR beta chain was obtained from a study of T cell changes during pregnancy in multiple sclerosis. This clone was recorded once. Sequenced by immunoSEQ multiplex PCR; TCRdb stores in-frame clones only, minus some. Among tens of thousands of clones listed, 92% were seen once. The CDR3 has 14 residues. The V gene's germline CDR1 is KGHSH and CDR2 LQKENI. V was clipped by 6 bases and J by 12 bases, with 18 bases between them. The chain employs TRBV18 and TRBJ2-6, with a tentative D call TRBD1 (5 bases). The clonotype originates from a female donor in good health, enrolled as a control in a pregnancy study. The sample was peripheral blood, taken in the third trimester of pregnancy. CDR3 amino acids: CASSEQVDEVVLTF. The CDR3 bases are TGTGCCAGCTCGGAACAGGTGGATGAGGTCGTCCTGACTTTC.